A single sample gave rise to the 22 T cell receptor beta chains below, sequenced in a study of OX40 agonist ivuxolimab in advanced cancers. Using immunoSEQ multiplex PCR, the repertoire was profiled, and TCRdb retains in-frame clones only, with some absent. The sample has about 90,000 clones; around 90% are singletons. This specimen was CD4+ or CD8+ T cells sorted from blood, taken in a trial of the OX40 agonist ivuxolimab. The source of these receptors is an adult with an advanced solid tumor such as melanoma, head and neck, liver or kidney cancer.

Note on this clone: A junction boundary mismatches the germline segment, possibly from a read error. The CDR3 nucleotides read TGTGCCAGCAGCCTTGGACCCCAAGAGAACCAGTACTTC. Translating gives CASSLGPQENQYF. The chain joins TRBV11-2 to TRBJ2-5; D is uncertain. The CDR3 contains 13 residues. The germline gives CDR1 SGHAT, CDR2 FQNNGV. Variable domain in full (rest from reference TRBV11-2 and TRBJ2-5): EAGVAQSPRYKIIEKRQSVAFWCNPISGHATLYWYQQILGQGPKLLIQFQNNGVVDDSQLPKDRFSAERLKGVDSTLKIQPAKLEDSAVYLCASSLGPQENQYFGPGTRLLVL.

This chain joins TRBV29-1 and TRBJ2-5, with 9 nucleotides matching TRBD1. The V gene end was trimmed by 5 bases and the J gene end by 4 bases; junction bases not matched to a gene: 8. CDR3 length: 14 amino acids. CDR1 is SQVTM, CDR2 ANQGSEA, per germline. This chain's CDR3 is CSVSPSTGGETQYF. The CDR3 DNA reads TGCAGCGTTAGCCCCTCGACAGGGGGAGAGACCCAGTACTTC.

As DNA, the CDR3 is TGTGCCATCAGTGCGGGACTAGCGGTAAGCACAGATACGCAGTATTTT. Its protein is CAISAGLAVSTDTQYF. The chain employs TRBV10-3 and TRBJ2-3, with TRBD2 matching over 11 bases. The CDR3 spans 16 residues. Germline V gene data show CDR1 as ENHRY and CDR2 as SYGVKD. V lost 4 bases, J lost 0 bases, and 3 bases stayed unmatched.

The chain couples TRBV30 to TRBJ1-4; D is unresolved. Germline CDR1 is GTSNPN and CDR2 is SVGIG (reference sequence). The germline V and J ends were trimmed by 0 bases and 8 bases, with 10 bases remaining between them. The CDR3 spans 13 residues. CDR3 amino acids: CAWSVQIGEKLFF. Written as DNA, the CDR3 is TGTGCCTGGAGTGTACAGATTGGGGAAAAACTGTTTTTT.

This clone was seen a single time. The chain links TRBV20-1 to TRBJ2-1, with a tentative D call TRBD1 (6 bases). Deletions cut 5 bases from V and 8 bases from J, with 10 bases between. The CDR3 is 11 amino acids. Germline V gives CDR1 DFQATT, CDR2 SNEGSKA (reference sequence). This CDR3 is CSALQGHEQFF. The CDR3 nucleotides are TGCAGTGCTTTGCAGGGGCATGAGCAGTTCTTC.

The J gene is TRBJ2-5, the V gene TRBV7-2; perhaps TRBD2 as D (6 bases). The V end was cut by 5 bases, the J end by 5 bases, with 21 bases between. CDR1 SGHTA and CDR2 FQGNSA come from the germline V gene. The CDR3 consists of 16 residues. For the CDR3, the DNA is TGTGCCAGCAGCCCATCAGTCGGGGGAGTAATCGAGACCCAGTACTTC. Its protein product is CASSPSVGGVIETQYF.

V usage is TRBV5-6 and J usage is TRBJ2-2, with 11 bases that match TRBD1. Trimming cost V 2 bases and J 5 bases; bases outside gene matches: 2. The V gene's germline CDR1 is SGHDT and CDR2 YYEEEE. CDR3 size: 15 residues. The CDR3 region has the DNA TGTGCCAGCAGCTTCCGGGACAGGGGGACCGGGGAGCTGTTTTTT. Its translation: CASSFRDRGTGELFF.

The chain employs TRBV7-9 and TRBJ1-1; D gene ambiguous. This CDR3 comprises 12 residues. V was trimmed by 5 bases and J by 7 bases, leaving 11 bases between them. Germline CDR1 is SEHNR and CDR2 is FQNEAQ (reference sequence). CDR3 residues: CASSPRWSEAFF. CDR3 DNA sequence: TGTGCCAGCAGCCCTCGGTGGAGTGAAGCTTTCTTT.

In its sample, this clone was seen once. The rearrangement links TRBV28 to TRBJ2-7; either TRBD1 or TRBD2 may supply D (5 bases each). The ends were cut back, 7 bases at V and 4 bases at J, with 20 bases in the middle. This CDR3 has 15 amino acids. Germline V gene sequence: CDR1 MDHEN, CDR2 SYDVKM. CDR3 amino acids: CASTNPGTASYEQYF. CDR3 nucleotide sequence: TGTGCCAGCACTAATCCCGGGACGGCATCTTACGAGCAGTACTTC.

The CDR3 protein is CASSLRGGADETQYF. The CDR3, as DNA: TGCGCCAGCAGCCTTAGAGGGGGGGCTGACGAGACCCAGTACTTC. V usage is TRBV5-1 and J usage is TRBJ2-5; possibly TRBD2 for D (7 bases). This CDR3 region has 15 residues. Germline V CDR1 and CDR2: SGHRS, YFSETQ. Trimming left V 4 bases short and J 5 bases short, with 18 bases between.

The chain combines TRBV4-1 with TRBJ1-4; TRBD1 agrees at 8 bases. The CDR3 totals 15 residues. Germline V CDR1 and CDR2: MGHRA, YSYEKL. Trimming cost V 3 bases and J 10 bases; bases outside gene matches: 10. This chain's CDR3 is CASSHGQGISRKLFF. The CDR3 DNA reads TGCGCCAGCAGCCATGGACAGGGAATTTCTAGAAAACTGTTTTTT.

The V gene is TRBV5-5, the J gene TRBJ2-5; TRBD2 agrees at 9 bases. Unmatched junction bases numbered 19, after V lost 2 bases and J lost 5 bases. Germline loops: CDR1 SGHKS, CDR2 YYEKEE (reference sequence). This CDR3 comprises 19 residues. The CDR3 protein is CASSFGPAGGDVAGETQYF. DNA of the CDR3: TGTGCCAGCAGCTTTGGTCCAGCGGGAGGAGACGTGGCTGGGGAGACCCAGTACTTC.

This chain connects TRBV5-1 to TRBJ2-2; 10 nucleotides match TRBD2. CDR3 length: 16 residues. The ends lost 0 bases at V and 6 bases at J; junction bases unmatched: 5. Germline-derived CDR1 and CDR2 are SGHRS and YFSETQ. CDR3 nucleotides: TGCGCCAGCAGCTTGGAACTAGCGGGAAGGTCCGGGGAGCTGTTTTTT. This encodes CASSLELAGRSGELFF.

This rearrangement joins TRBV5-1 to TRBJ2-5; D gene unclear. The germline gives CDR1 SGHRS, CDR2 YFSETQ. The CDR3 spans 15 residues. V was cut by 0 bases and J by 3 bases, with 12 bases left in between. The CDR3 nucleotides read TGCGCCAGCAGCTTGGGGGCTTATGTGAAAGAGACCCAGTACTTC. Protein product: CASSLGAYVKETQYF.

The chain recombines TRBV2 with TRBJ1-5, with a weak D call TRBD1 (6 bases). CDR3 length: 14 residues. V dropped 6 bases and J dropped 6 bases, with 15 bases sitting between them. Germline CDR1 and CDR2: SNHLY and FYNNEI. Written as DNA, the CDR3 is TGTGCCAGCAGACCCGGGGGGGCTGGTCAGCCCCAGCATTTT. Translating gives CASRPGGAGQPQHF.

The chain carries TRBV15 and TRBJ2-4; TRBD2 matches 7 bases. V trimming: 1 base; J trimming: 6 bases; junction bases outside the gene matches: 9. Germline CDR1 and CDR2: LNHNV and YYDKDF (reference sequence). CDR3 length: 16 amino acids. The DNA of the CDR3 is TGTGCCACCAGCAGAGTTTCCGGGGGGATGCTAAACATTCAGTACTTC. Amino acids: CATSRVSGGMLNIQYF. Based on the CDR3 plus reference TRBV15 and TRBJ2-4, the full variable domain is DAMVIQNPRYQVTQFGKPVTLSCSQTLNHNVMYWYQQKSSQAPKLLFHYYDKDFNNEADTPDNFQSRRPNTSFCFLDIRSPGLGDTAMYLCATSRVSGGMLNIQYFGAGTRLSVL.

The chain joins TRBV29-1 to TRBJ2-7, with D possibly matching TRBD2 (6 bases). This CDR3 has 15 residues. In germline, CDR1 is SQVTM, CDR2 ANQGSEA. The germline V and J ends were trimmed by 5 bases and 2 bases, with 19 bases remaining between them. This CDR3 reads CSVKEISGPTYEQYF. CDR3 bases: TGCAGCGTTAAGGAGATAAGCGGGCCTACCTACGAGCAGTACTTC.

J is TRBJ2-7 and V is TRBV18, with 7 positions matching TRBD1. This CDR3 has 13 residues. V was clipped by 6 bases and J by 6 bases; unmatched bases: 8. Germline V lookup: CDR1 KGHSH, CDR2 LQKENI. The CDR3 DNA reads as TGTGCCAGCTCCCTCGACAGGGTCGGCGAGCAGTACTTC. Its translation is CASSLDRVGEQYF.

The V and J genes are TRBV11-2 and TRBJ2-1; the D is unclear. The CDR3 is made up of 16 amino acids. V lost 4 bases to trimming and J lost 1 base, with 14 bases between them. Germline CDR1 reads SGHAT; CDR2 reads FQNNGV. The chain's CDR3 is CASSSLLDRSYNEQFF. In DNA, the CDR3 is TGTGCCAGCAGCTCCCTCCTTGACCGGTCCTACAATGAGCAGTTCTTC.

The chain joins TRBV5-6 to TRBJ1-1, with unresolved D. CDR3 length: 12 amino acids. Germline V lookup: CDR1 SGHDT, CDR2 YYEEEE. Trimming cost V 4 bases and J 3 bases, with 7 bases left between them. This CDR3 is CASSRSHTEAFF. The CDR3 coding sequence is TGTGCCAGCAGCCGAAGTCACACTGAAGCTTTCTTT.

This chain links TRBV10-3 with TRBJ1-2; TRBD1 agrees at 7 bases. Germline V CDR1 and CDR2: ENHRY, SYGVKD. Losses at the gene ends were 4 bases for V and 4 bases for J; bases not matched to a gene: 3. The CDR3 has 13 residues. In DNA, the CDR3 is TGTGCCATCAGTGGATCAGGGGGCTATGGCTACACCTTC. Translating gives CAISGSGGYGYTF.

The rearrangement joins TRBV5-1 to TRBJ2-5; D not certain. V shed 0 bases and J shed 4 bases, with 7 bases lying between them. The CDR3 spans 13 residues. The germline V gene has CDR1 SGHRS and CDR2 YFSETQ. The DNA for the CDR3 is TGCGCCAGCAGCTTGGCAGCCGCAGAGACCCAGTACTTC. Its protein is CASSLAAAETQYF.